The next 4 T cell receptor beta chains were all read from a single sample in a study of cytomegalovirus exposure and HLA in healthy donors (dated by TCRdb to about 2017). The receptor library was made with the immunoSEQ multiplex PCR assay. The table was pulled from immuneACCESS by TCRdb, which kept in-frame rearrangements only. Such tables lose some clones; where checked, under half of the loss comes from unresolved V genes, and the rest has no known cause. The sample data list about 150,000 clones, and 65% to 90% of these were observed just once. Of the sample, about a fifth is held by the ten largest clones. Sample: PBMCs. These receptors were obtained from a man aged 18 to 30 in good health and CMV-seropositive.

J is TRBJ1-4 and V is TRBV7-2; no definite D call. The CDR3 length is 13 residues. V was shortened by 4 bases and J by 10 bases, with 13 bases between the two germline ends. Germline lookup yields CDR1 SGHTA and CDR2 FQGNSA. The CDR3: CASSSVLRGKLFF. CDR3 nucleotide sequence: TGTGCCAGCAGCTCTGTACTTCGGGGAAAACTGTTTTTT.

V usage is TRBV6-5 and J usage is TRBJ2-7, with D possibly being TRBD1 (6 bases). CDR1 is MNHEY, CDR2 SVGAGI, per germline. This CDR3 contains 14 residues. V was pared by 0 bases and J by 3 bases, with 9 bases between. The CDR3 region is CASSYSADSYEQYF. Written as DNA, the CDR3 is TGTGCCAGCAGTTACTCAGCGGACAGCTACGAGCAGTACTTC.

This chain uses TRBV25-1 with TRBJ2-1; TRBD1 agrees at 7 bases. The CDR3 length is 14 residues. CDR1 MGHDK and CDR2 SYGVNS come from the germline V gene. V shed 7 bases, J shed 4 bases, and the junction held 7 bases outside the gene matches. CDR3 region: CASTRTGAYNEQFF. In nucleotides, the CDR3 is TGTGCCAGCACCCGGACAGGAGCTTACAATGAGCAGTTCTTC.

This clone came up a few times. This chain joins TRBV6-5 and TRBJ1-4, with D perhaps matching TRBD1 (6 bases). The V end was cut by 6 bases, the J end by 4 bases, with 9 bases between. The CDR3 totals 13 residues. Germline loops: CDR1 MNHEY, CDR2 SVGAGI. DNA for the CDR3: TGTGCCAGCAGCGTAGGGGGTAATGAAAAACTGTTTTTT. It specifies CASSVGGNEKLFF.